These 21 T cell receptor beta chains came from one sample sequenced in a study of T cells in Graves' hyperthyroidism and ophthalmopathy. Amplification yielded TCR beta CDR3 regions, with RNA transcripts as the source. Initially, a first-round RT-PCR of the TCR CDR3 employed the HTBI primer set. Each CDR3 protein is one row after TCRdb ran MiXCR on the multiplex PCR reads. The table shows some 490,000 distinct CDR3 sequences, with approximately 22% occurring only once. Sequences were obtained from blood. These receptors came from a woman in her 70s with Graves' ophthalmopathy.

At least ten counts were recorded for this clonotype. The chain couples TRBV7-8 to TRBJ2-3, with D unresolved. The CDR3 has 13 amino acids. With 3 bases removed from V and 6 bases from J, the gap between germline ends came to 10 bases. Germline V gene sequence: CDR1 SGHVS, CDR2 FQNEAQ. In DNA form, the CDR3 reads TGTGCCAGCAGCTTCGGCAGTTCGGATACGCAGTATTTT. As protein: CASSFGSSDTQYF.

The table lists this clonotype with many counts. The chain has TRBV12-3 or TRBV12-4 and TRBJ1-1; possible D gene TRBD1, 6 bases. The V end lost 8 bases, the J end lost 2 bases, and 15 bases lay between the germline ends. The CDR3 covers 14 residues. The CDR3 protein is CASRPGQFNTEAFF. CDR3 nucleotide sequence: TGTGCCAGCCGTCCCGGACAGTTCAACACTGAAGCTTTCTTT.

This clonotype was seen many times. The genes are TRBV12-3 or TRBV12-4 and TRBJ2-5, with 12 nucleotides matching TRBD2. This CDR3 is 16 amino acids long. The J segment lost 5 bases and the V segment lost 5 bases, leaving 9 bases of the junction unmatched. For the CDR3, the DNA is TGTGCCAGCAGTCAAACGACTAGCGGGAGTGTGGAGACCCAGTACTTC. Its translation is CASSQTTSGSVETQYF.

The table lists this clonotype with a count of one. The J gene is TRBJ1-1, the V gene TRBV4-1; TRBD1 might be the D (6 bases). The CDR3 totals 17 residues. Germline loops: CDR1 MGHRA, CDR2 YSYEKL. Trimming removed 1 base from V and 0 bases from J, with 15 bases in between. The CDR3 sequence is CASSQAAGTPMNTEAFF. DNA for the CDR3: TGCGCCAGCAGCCAAGCAGCCGGGACACCCATGAACACTGAAGCTTTCTTT.

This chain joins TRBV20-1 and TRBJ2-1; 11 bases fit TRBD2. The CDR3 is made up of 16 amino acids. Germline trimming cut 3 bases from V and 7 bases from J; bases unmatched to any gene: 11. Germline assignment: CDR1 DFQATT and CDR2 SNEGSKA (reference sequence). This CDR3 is CSASTNSGRALNEQFF. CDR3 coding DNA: TGCAGTGCTAGCACTAATAGCGGGAGGGCCTTAAATGAGCAGTTCTTC.

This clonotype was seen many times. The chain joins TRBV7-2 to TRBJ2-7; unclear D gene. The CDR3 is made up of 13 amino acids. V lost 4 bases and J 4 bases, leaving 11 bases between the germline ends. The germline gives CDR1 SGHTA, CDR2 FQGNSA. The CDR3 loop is CASSWAEAYEQYF. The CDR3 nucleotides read TGTGCCAGCAGCTGGGCCGAAGCGTACGAGCAGTACTTC.

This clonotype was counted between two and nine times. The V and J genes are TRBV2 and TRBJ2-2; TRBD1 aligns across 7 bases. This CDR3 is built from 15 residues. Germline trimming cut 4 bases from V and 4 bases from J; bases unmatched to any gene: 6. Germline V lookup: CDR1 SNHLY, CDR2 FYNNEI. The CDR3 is CASSGGTALTGELFF. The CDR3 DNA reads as TGTGCCAGCAGTGGGGGGACAGCCCTCACCGGGGAGCTGTTTTTT.

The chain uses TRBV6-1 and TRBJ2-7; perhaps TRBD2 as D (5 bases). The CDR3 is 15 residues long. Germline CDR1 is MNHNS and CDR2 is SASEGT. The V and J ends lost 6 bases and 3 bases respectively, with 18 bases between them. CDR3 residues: CASRRTGELHYEQYF. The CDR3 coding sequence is TGTGCCAGCAGGCGGACCGGGGAACTTCACTACGAGCAGTACTTC.

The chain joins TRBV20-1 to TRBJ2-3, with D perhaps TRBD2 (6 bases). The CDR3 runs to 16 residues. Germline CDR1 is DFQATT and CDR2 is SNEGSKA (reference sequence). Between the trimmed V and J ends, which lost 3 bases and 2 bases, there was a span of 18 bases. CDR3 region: CSARVSGLRHTDTQYF. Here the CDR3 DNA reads TGCAGTGCTAGGGTGTCGGGACTTCGGCACACAGATACGCAGTATTTT.

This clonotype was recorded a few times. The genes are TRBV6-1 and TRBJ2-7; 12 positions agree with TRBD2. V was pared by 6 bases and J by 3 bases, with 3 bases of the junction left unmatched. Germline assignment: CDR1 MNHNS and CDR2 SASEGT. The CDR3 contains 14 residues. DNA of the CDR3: TGTGCCAGCAGAGCTAGCGGGAGGGGCTACGAGCAGTACTTC. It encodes CASRASGRGYEQYF.

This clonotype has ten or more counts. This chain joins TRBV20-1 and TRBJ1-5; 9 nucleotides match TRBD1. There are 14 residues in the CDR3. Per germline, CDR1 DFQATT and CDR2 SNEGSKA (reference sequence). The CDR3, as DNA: TGCAGCGCCTTGGGACAGGGTAGCAATCAGCCCCAGCATTTT. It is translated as CSALGQGSNQPQHF.

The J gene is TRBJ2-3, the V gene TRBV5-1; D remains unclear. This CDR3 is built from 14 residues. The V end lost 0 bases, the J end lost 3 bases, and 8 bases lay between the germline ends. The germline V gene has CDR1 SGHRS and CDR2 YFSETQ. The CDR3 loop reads CASSLAPGTDTQYF. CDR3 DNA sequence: TGCGCCAGCAGCTTGGCACCCGGAACAGATACGCAGTATTTT.

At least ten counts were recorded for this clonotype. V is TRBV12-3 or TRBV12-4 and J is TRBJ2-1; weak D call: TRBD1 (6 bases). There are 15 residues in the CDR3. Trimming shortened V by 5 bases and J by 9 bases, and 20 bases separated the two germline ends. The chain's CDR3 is CASSHYRVYLSEQFF. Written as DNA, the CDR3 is TGTGCCAGCAGTCATTACAGGGTATATCTTAGTGAGCAGTTCTTC.

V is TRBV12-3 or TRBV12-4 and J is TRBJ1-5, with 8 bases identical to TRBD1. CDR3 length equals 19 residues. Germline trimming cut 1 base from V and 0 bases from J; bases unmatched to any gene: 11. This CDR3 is CASSLEWGQAGYSNQPQHF. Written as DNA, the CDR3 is TGTGCCAGCAGTTTAGAGTGGGGACAGGCGGGATATAGCAATCAGCCCCAGCATTTT.

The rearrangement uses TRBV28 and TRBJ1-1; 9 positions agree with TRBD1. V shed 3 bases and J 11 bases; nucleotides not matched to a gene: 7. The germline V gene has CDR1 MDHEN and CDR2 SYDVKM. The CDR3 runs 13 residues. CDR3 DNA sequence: TGTGCCAGCAGTTTGGGGGACAGGGAGAGCGCTTTCTTT. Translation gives CASSLGDRESAFF.

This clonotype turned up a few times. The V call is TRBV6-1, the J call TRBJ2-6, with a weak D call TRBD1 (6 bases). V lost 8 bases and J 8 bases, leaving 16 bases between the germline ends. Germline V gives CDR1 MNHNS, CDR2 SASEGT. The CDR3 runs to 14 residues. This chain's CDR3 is CASPNQGIPNVLTF. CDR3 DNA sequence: TGTGCCAGCCCGAATCAGGGGATACCCAACGTCCTGACTTTC.

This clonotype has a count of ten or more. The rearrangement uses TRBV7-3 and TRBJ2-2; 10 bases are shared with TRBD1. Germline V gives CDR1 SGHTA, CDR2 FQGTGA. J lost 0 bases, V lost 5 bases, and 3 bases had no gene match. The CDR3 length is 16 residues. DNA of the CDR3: TGTGCCAGCAGCATCGGGACAGGGGCGAACACCGGGGAGCTGTTTTTT. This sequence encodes CASSIGTGANTGELFF.

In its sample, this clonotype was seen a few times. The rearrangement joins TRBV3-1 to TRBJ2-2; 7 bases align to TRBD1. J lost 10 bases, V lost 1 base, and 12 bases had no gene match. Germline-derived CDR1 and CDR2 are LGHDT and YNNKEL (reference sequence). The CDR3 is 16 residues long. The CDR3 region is CASSQAPTTGFSELFF. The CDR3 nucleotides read TGTGCCAGCAGCCAAGCCCCAACGACAGGGTTCTCGGAGCTGTTTTTT. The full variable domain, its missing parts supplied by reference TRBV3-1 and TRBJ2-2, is DTAVSQTPKYLVTQMGNDKSIKCEQNLGHDTMYWYKQDSKKFLKIMFSYNNKELIINETVPNRFSPKSPDKAHLNLHINSLELGDSAVYFCASSQAPTTGFSELFFGEGSRLTVL.

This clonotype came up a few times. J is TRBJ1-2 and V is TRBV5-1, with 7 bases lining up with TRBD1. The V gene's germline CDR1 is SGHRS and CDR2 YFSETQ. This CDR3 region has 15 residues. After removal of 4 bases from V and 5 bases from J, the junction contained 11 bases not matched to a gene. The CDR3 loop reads CASSTSPTGRYGYTF. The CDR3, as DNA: TGCGCCAGCAGCACCAGCCCGACAGGGAGGTATGGCTACACCTTC.

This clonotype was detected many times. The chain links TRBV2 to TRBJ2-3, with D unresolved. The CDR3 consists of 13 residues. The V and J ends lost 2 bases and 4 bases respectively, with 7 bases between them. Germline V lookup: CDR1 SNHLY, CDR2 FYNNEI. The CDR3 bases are TGTGCCAGCAGTGAAAGTCGGCCAGATACGCAGTATTTT. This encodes CASSESRPDTQYF.

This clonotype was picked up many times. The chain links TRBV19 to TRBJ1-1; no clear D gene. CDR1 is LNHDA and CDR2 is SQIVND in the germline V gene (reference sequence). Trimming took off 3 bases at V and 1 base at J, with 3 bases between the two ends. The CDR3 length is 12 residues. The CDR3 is CASSIGNTEAFF. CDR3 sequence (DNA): TGTGCCAGTAGTATTGGGAACACTGAAGCTTTCTTT.